The T cell receptor beta chain described here comes from a study of post-analysis software for immune sequencing data. Across the study: Clinical courses comprised relapsing-remitting, secondary progressive and progressive-relapsing multiple sclerosis. Findings and caveats of the study: Analysis by F measure revealed that same-batch samples clustered strongly together. Roughly 5 TRBV segments, TRBV5-6, TRBV5-1 and TRBV20-1 among them, were found more frequent in patients than controls. Controls significantly exceeded multiple sclerosis patients in normalized Chao1 diversity.

Libraries were made from TCR beta cDNA, and they carried unique molecular identifiers. Out of roughly 0.95 to 10 million T cells, a few hundred thousand cDNA molecules were generated. TCRdb itself ran the PCR reads through MiXCR, one entry per CDR3 protein. The top ten hold 13% of the sample, which has a few hundred thousand distinct CDR3 sequences, less than 40% seen once. V was clipped by 6 bases and J by 13 bases, with 16 bases between them. From germline, CDR1 is MNHNY and CDR2 SVGAGI (reference sequence). The length of the CDR3 is 12 residues. Concerning this clonotype: Its antigen is undetermined.

Source material: blood. This TCR derives from a girl aged 10 to 17 with multiple sclerosis. The chain carries TRBV6-6 and TRBJ2-4; D is perhaps TRBD1 (6 bases). CDR3 in amino acids: CASSPQGWEQYF. CDR3 DNA sequence: TGTGCCAGCAGCCCACAGGGATGGGAGCAGTACTTC.